Sequencing of this T cell receptor (beta chain) was carried out in a study of Graves' ophthalmopathy and Graves' hyperthyroidism. Looking at the study overall: Specimen type is peripheral blood, obtained at initial diagnosis before any treatment.

Amplification of the TCR beta CDR3 regions used RNA transcripts (as template). Second-round multiplex PCR came after a first-round RT-PCR that employed HTBI primers. TCRdb reanalysed the multiplex PCR reads using MiXCR and keeps one entry per CDR3 protein. The sample shows under 800,000 distinct CDR3 sequences, approximately 21% of them seen only once. This clonotype was observed many times. CDR3 length equals 13 residues. Trimming shortened V by 4 bases and J by 7 bases, and 8 bases separated the two germline ends. The evidence that diagnosis relied on was clinical symptoms, serum thyroxine, TRAb, thyroid ultrasound and orbital computed tomography. The source of the PBMCs was approximately 9.5 ml of fresh peripheral blood.

Sequenced: peripheral blood. This chain joins TRBV12-3 or TRBV12-4 and TRBJ1-6, with a possible D match to TRBD1 (5 bases). This clonotype was obtained from a woman younger than 30 with stable Graves' hyperthyroidism. Some clones in this sample may be carry-over from other donors' samples. The CDR3 DNA is TGTGCCAGCAGTTGGGACGGCAATTCACCCCTCCACTTT. Amino acid sequence: CASSWDGNSPLHF.